The source of this T cell receptor (beta chain) is a study of cytomegalovirus exposure and HLA in healthy donors. Primers for the PCR totalled 60 Vbeta and 13 Jbeta. Original methodology: Per a later analysis, the number of unique TCR beta chains was approximately 80 million, of which 10 million to 11 million were shared. Some clones are missing from TCRdb's copy, which holds only in-frame ones; the method was immunoSEQ multiplex PCR. V, J and clone size are taken as reported in that table, and D and trimming were inferred from the DNA itself. Seen here are 150,000 to 200,000 clones, 84% observed once, and the top ten hold roughly 6.7%. Deletions cut 7 bases from V and 3 bases from J, with 11 bases between. Per the germline V gene, CDR1 is SNHLY and CDR2 is FYNNEI. The CDR3 is made up of 13 amino acids. Points from the study as a whole: Apart from CMV serostatus, no immune exposure information was available. Of the V segments, some could not be distinguished, including TRBV6-2 and TRBV6-3, and were excluded.

This clone has just a few counts. The antigen is unknown. Material: PBMCs. This receptor was taken from a man aged 45-65 years in good health and CMV-seropositive. The chain joins TRBV2 to TRBJ2-3; D gene unclear. This CDR3 reads CASTRLRTDTQYF. The CDR3 DNA reads TGTGCCAGCACCCGACTCAGAACAGATACGCAGTATTTT.